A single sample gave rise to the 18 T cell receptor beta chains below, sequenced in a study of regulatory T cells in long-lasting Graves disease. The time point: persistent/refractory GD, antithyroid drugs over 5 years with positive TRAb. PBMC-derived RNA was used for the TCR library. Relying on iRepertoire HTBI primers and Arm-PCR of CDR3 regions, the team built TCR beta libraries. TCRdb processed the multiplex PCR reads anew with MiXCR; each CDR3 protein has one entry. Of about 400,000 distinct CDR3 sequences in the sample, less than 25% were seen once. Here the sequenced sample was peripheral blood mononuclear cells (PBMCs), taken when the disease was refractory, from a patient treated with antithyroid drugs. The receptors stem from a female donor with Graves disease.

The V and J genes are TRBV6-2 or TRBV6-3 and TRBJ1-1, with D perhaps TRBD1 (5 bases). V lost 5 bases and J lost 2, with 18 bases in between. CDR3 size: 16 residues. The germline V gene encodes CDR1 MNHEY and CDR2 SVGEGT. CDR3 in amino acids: CASSKRRQGGNTEAFF. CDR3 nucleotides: TGTGCCAGCAGTAAGCGACGGCAGGGAGGAAACACTGAAGCTTTCTTT.

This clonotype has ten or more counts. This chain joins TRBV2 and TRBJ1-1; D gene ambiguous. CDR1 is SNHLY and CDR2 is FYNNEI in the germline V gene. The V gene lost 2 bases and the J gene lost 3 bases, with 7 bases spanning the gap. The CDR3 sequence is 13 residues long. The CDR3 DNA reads TGTGCCAGCAGTGAATGGAGGTACACTGAAGCTTTCTTT. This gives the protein CASSEWRYTEAFF. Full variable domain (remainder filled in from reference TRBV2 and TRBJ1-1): EPEVTQTPSHQVTQMGQEVILRCVPISNHLYFYWYRQILGQKVEFLVSFYNNEISEKSEIFDDQFSVERPDGSNFTLKIRSTKLEDSAMYFCASSEWRYTEAFFGQGTRLTVV.

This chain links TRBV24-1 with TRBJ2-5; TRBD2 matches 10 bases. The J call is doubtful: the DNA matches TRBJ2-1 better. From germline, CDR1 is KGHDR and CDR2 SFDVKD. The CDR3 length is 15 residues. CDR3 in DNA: TGTGCCACCAGCTCGCTAGCGGGAGATTCCATTGAGCAGTTCTTC. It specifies CATSSLAGDSIEQFF.

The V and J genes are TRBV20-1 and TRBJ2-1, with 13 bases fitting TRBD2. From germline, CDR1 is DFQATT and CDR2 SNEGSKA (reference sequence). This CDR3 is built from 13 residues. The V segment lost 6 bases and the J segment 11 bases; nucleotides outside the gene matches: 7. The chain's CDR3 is CSARTSGSQQQFF. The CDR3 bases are TGCAGTGCCAGGACTAGCGGGAGTCAACAGCAGTTCTTC.

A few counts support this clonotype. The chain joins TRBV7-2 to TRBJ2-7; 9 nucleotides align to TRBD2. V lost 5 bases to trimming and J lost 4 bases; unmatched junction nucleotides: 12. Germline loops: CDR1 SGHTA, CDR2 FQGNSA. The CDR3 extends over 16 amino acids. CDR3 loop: CASSLDFSGSWYEQYF. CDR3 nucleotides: TGTGCCAGCAGCCTCGACTTTAGCGGGAGTTGGTACGAGCAGTACTTC.

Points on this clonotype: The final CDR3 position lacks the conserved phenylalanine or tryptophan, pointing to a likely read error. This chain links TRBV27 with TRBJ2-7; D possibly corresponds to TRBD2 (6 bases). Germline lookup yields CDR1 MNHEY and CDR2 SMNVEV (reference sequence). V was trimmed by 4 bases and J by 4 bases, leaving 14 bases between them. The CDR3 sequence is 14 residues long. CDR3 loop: CASSSWGDGYEQYL. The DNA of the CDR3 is TGTGCCAGCAGTTCATGGGGGGACGGATACGAGCAGTACCTC.

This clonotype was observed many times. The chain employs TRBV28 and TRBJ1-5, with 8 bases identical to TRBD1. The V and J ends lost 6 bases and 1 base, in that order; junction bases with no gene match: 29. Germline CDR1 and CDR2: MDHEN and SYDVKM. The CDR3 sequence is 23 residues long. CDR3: CASSERQGRVGYPRVGSNQPQHF. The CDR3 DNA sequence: TGTGCCAGCAGCGAAAGACAGGGGAGGGTTGGTTACCCCCGCGTCGGAAGCAATCAGCCCCAGCATTTT.

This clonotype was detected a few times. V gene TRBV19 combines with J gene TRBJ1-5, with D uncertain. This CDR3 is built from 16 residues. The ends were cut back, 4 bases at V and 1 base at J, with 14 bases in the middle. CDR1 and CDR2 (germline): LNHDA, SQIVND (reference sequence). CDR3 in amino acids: CASSTRDPWSNQPQHF. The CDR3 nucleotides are TGTGCCAGTAGTACCCGGGATCCCTGGAGCAATCAGCCCCAGCATTTT.

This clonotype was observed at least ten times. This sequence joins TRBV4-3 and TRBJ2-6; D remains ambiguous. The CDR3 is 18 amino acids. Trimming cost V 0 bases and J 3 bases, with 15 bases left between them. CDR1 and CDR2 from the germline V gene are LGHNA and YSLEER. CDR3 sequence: CASSQDSNTGFGANVLTF. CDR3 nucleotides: TGCGCCAGCAGCCAAGATTCGAACACGGGTTTTGGGGCCAACGTCCTGACTTTC.

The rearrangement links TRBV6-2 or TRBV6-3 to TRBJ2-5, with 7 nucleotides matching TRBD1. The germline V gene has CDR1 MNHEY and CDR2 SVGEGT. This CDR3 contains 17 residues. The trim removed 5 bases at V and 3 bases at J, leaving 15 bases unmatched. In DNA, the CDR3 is TGTGCCAGCAGTAATAACCCTCGACAGGGCTTAGAAGAGACCCAGTACTTC. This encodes CASSNNPRQGLEETQYF.

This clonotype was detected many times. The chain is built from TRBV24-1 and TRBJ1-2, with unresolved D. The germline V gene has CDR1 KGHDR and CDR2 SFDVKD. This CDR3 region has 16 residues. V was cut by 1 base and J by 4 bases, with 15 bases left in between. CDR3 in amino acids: CATSDFSRGSSYGYTF. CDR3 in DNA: TGTGCCACCAGTGATTTTAGTCGTGGGAGCAGCTATGGCTACACCTTC.

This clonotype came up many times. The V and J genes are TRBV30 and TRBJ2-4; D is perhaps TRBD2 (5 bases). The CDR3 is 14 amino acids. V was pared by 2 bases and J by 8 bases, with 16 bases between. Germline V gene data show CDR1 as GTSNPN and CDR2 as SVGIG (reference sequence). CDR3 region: CAWSLRGLVDIQYF. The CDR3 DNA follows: TGTGCCTGGAGTCTCCGGGGATTAGTGGACATTCAGTACTTC.

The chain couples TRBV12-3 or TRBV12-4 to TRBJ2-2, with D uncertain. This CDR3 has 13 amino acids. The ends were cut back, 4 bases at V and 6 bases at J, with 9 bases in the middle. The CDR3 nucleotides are TGTGCCAGCAGTTCAGAAGTATCCGGGGAGCTGTTTTTT. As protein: CASSSEVSGELFF.

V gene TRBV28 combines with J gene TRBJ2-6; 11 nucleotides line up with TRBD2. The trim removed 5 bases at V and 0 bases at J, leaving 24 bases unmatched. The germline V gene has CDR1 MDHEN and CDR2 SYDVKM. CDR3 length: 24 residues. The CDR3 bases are TGTGCCAGCAGTACCTACCCGGGGGCTAGCGGGAGGACTACTCACTCCTCTGGGGCCAACGTCCTGACTTTC. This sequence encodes CASSTYPGASGRTTHSSGANVLTF.

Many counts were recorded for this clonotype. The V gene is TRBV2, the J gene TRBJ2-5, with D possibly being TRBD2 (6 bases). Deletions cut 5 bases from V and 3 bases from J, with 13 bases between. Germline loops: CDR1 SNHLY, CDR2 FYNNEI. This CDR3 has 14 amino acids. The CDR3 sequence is CASSYGRNEETQYF. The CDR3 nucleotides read TGTGCCAGCAGTTACGGGAGAAACGAAGAGACCCAGTACTTC.

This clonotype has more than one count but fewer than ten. CDR3 region: CASSYGTDTQYF. The CDR3 coding sequence is TGTGCCAGCAGCTACGGCACAGATACGCAGTATTTT. The chain has TRBV11-2 and TRBJ2-3; D remains ambiguous. CDR3 size: 12 residues. Germline values: CDR1 SGHAT, CDR2 FQNNGV. V gave up 4 bases and J gave up 1 base, with 3 bases separating them. Full variable domain (missing parts from reference TRBV11-2 and TRBJ2-3): EAGVAQSPRYKIIEKRQSVAFWCNPISGHATLYWYQQILGQGPKLLIQFQNNGVVDDSQLPKDRFSAERLKGVDSTLKIQPAKLEDSAVYLCASSYGTDTQYFGPGTRLTVL.

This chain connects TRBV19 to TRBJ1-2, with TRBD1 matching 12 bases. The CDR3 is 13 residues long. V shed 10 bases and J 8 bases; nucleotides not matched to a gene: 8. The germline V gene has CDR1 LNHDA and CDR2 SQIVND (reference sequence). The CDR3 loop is CATWDRGQGGYTF. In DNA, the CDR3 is TGTGCCACCTGGGACAGGGGGCAAGGAGGCTACACCTTC. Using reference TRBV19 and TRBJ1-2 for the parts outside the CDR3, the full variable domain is DGGITQSPKYLFRKEGQNVTLSCEQNLNHDAMYWYRQDPGQGLRLIYYSQIVNDFQKGDIAEGYSVSREKKESFPLTVTSAQKNPTAFYLCATWDRGQGGYTFGSGTRLTVV.

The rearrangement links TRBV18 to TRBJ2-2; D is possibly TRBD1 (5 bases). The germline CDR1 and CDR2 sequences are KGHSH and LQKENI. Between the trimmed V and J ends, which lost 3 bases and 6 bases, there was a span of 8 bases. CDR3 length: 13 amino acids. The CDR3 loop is CASSPDSPGELFF. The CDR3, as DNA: TGTGCCAGCTCACCCGACAGTCCCGGGGAGCTGTTTTTT.